One and the same sample provided the 28 T cell receptor beta chains below, sequenced in a study of blood T cells in healthy people across ages. A sample-barcoded 5' primer and a J-beta primer mix were used in a second PCR of about 7 to 12 cycles. TCRdb re-analysed the 5' RACE reads in MiXCR, keeping a single row per CDR3 protein. The sample lists about 1,500,000 distinct CDR3 sequences; approximately 42% were seen once. Source material: blood. The receptor set was obtained from a woman under 30 in good health.

The rearrangement uses TRBV5-1 and TRBJ2-5; D may be TRBD1 (5 bases). The CDR3 has 16 residues. Between the trimmed V and J ends, which lost 1 base and 5 bases, there was a span of 18 bases. Germline assignment: CDR1 SGHRS and CDR2 YFSETQ. CDR3 sequence reads: CASSLTTGIWYETQYF. The CDR3 DNA reads as TGCGCCAGCAGCTTGACCACAGGAATATGGTATGAGACCCAGTACTTC.

V and J are TRBV14 and TRBJ2-3; 7 bases agree with TRBD2. J lost 1 base, V lost 3 bases, and 7 bases had no gene match. This CDR3 region has 16 residues. Per germline, CDR1 SGHDN and CDR2 FVKESK. The CDR3 nucleotides are TGTGCCAGCAGCCACCACCTGGGGAGGGGCACAGATACGCAGTATTTT. It translates to CASSHHLGRGTDTQYF.

V gene TRBV9 combines with J gene TRBJ1-2, with D maybe TRBD1 (6 bases). The germline V and J ends were trimmed by 4 bases and 8 bases, with 15 bases remaining between them. This CDR3 spans 13 amino acids. Germline V gene lookup returns CDR1 SGDLS and CDR2 YYNGEE. Written as DNA, the CDR3 is TGTGCCAGCAGCAACTTTGGGGGGGCCGGCTACACCTTC. The encoded protein is CASSNFGGAGYTF.

This rearrangement joins TRBV3-1 to TRBJ2-3, with no clear D. The CDR3 length is 15 residues. Germline assignment: CDR1 LGHDT and CDR2 YNNKEL (reference sequence). V was shortened by 0 bases and J by 0 bases, with 7 bases between the two germline ends. The CDR3 reads CASSQEQSSTDTQYF. In nucleotides, the CDR3 is TGTGCCAGCAGCCAAGAACAGAGTAGCACAGATACGCAGTATTTT.

The chain carries TRBV28 and TRBJ2-5; 8 bases line up with TRBD1. The ends lost 5 bases at V and 13 bases at J; junction bases unmatched: 9. The CDR3 has 12 amino acids. Germline V gives CDR1 MDHEN, CDR2 SYDVKM. CDR3 protein: CASSPGTGHMYF. CDR3 coding DNA: TGTGCCAGCAGTCCAGGGACAGGCCATATGTACTTC. The full variable domain, its missing parts supplied by reference TRBV28 and TRBJ2-5, is DVKVTQSSRYLVKRTGEKVFLECVQDMDHENMFWYRQDPGLGLRLIYFSYDVKMKEKGDIPEGYSVSREKKERFSLILESASTNQTSMYLCASSPGTGHMYFGPGTRLLVL.

This clonotype was picked up a small number of times. The CDR3 is CSVGGTGNYGQYF. The CDR3 nucleotides read TGCAGCGTTGGAGGGACAGGGAACTATGGGCAGTACTTC. V gene TRBV29-1 combines with J gene TRBJ2-5, with 9 bases lining up with TRBD1. Germline loops: CDR1 SQVTM, CDR2 ANQGSEA. After removal of 4 bases from V and 11 bases from J, the junction contained 11 bases not matched to a gene. The CDR3 runs 13 residues.

This clonotype was observed a few times. This sequence joins TRBV5-1 and TRBJ2-5; tentatively, D is TRBD1 (5 bases). The germline gives CDR1 SGHRS, CDR2 YFSETQ. The CDR3 contains 16 residues. The V end lost 0 bases, the J end lost 0 bases, and 12 bases lay between the germline ends. CDR3 sequence (DNA): TGCGCCAGCAGCTTGGCCTTGGCAGGGTACCAAGAGACCCAGTACTTC. Translated: CASSLALAGYQETQYF.

The rearrangement links TRBV7-2 to TRBJ2-7, with D tentatively TRBD1 or TRBD2 (5 bases each). Trimming took 0 bases from V and 7 from J, leaving 22 bases between them. This CDR3 has 17 amino acids. Germline V CDR1 and CDR2: SGHTA, FQGNSA. The DNA of the CDR3 is TGTGCCAGCAGCTTAGCGGGGAGAGGGACCGGAGCTGGGGAGCAGTACTTC. The encoded protein is CASSLAGRGTGAGEQYF. Filled out from reference TRBV7-2 and TRBJ2-7, the complete variable domain reads GAGVSQSPSNKVTEKGKDVELRCDPISGHTALYWYRQSLGQGLEFLIYFQGNSAPDKSGLPSDRFSAERTGGSVSTLTIQRTQQEDSAVYLCASSLAGRGTGAGEQYFGPGTRLTVT.

The chain couples TRBV7-9 to TRBJ1-1, with D uncertain. The CDR3 contains 12 residues. Germline CDR1 SEHNR, CDR2 FQNEAQ (reference sequence). Deletions cut 8 bases from V and 5 bases from J, with 12 bases between. The CDR3 nucleotides are TGTGCCAGCCACCTAGGTGGTACTGAAGCTTTCTTT. As protein: CASHLGGTEAFF.

This chain connects TRBV28 to TRBJ1-4; no reliable D call. The germline V and J ends were trimmed by 7 bases and 11 bases, with 23 bases remaining between them. The germline gives CDR1 MDHEN, CDR2 SYDVKM. This CDR3 is 15 amino acids long. CDR3 protein: CASTTPRSTVNKLFF. CDR3 nucleotides: TGTGCCAGCACCACTCCACGGTCCACTGTAAATAAACTGTTTTTT.

Of note for this clonotype: Just one base apart from a much larger clone, this may be a read error. V usage is TRBV29-1 and J usage is TRBJ2-5, with D uncertain. CDR1 is SQVTM, CDR2 ANQGSEA, per germline. This CDR3 comprises 12 residues. The CDR3 sequence: CGVVSKEETQYF. CDR3 coding DNA: TGCGGCGTTGTAAGCAAAGAAGAGACCCAGTACTTC.

This clonotype was observed a few times. This chain uses TRBV12-3 or TRBV12-4 with TRBJ2-7, with TRBD2 identical over 13 bases. Germline trimming cut 6 bases from V and 5 bases from J; bases unmatched to any gene: 10. The CDR3 consists of 16 residues. As DNA, the CDR3 is TGTGCCAGCAGCCGCCTCCTTGGACTAGCGGGAGACGAGCAGTACTTC. Its translation is CASSRLLGLAGDEQYF.

This clonotype came up a few times. V gene TRBV20-1 combines with J gene TRBJ1-1; D is ambiguous. The CDR3 contains 13 residues. V lost 3 bases to trimming and J lost 6 bases, with 14 bases between them. In germline, CDR1 is DFQATT, CDR2 SNEGSKA (reference sequence). The CDR3 spells CSARKLGFAEAFF. For the CDR3, the DNA is TGCAGTGCTAGGAAGTTGGGGTTCGCTGAAGCTTTCTTT.

This chain uses TRBV6-2 or TRBV6-3 with TRBJ2-4, with D hard to call. The end of the DNA fits TRBJ2-7 better, so the J call may be wrong. CDR1 is MNHEY and CDR2 is SVGEGT in the germline V gene. This CDR3 is built from 14 residues. The CDR3 DNA is TGTGCCAGCAACAAGGGCGACTTGCGCTACGAGCAGTACTTC. This gives the protein CASNKGDLRYEQYF.

This chain connects TRBV20-1 to TRBJ1-1; D is ambiguous. Germline CDR1 DFQATT, CDR2 SNEGSKA (reference sequence). The V and J ends lost 3 bases and 7 bases respectively, with 15 bases between them. The CDR3 totals 13 residues. CDR3 nucleotide sequence: TGCAGTGCTAGGCTGGACGGATCTTATGAAGCTTTCTTT. Protein product: CSARLDGSYEAFF.

This clonotype occurred a few times. The rearrangement joins TRBV4-1 to TRBJ2-5, with TRBD1 identical over 10 bases. The J call may not be correct, given that the DNA end is closer to TRBJ2-7. Germline-derived CDR1 and CDR2 are MGHRA and YSYEKL. The CDR3 length is 15 residues. The CDR3 spells CASSHDGTGVSEQYF. The CDR3 DNA reads TGCGCCAGCAGCCATGATGGGACAGGGGTCTCCGAGCAGTACTTC.

V gene TRBV3-1 combines with J gene TRBJ1-6, with TRBD1 matching 9 bases. After removal of 1 base from V and 6 bases from J, the junction contained 13 bases not matched to a gene. Germline V gene data show CDR1 as LGHDT and CDR2 as YNNKEL (reference sequence). The CDR3 contains 19 residues. As DNA, the CDR3 is TGTGCCAGCAGCCAAGTTTATCCCGGGACAGGGTACCCTAATTCACCCCTCCACTTT. Protein sequence: CASSQVYPGTGYPNSPLHF.

This clonotype was recorded only once. V usage is TRBV7-6 and J usage is TRBJ1-1; 10 nucleotides line up with TRBD1. CDR1 is SGHVS and CDR2 is FNYEAQ in the germline V gene. This CDR3 is 17 amino acids long. With 1 base clipped from V and 3 bases from J, the junction kept 8 bases outside the gene matches. The CDR3 spells CASSLGSDRGRYTEAFF. The CDR3 DNA is TGTGCCAGCAGCTTAGGCTCAGACAGGGGGCGATACACTGAAGCTTTCTTT.

The CDR3 DNA follows: TGTGCCAGCATCTCCGGGACAGAACACGTCAATGAGCAGTTCTTC. It translates to CASISGTEHVNEQFF. The V gene is TRBV28, the J gene TRBJ2-1, with 7 positions matching TRBD1. Germline V CDR1 and CDR2: MDHEN, SYDVKM. The CDR3 sequence is 15 residues long. The trim removed 7 bases at V and 6 bases at J, leaving 12 bases unmatched. Together with reference TRBV28 and TRBJ2-1, the CDR3 gives the full variable domain: DVKVTQSSRYLVKRTGEKVFLECVQDMDHENMFWYRQDPGLGLRLIYFSYDVKMKEKGDIPEGYSVSREKKERFSLILESASTNQTSMYLCASISGTEHVNEQFFGPGTRLTVL.

The rearrangement links TRBV6-5 to TRBJ1-5, with 7 bases matching TRBD1. V lost 5 bases to trimming and J lost 6 bases; unmatched junction nucleotides: 10. CDR1 is MNHEY, CDR2 SVGAGI, per germline. CDR3 length equals 15 residues. The DNA for the CDR3 is TGTGCCAGCAGTCCCCGACAGGGTTCAGTTCAGCCCCAGCATTTT. This translates into CASSPRQGSVQPQHF.

The CDR3, as DNA: TGTGCCAGCAGCTTAGTGCTAGGTCGAGAAAAACTGTTTTTT. Translation gives CASSLVLGREKLFF. The rearrangement uses TRBV7-6 and TRBJ1-4; D gene ambiguous. Trimming stripped 1 base from V and 8 bases from J, with 11 bases between. The length of the CDR3 is 14 residues. Per the germline V gene, CDR1 is SGHVS and CDR2 is FNYEAQ.

The chain couples TRBV29-1 to TRBJ2-3, with 9 bases aligning to TRBD1. V trimming: 6 bases; J trimming: 3 bases; junction bases outside the gene matches: 10. CDR1 SQVTM and CDR2 ANQGSEA come from the germline V gene. The CDR3 length is 15 residues. CDR3 protein: CSVNEPGQGTDTQYF. Here the CDR3 DNA reads TGCAGCGTCAATGAGCCCGGACAGGGGACAGATACGCAGTATTTT.

This chain uses TRBV4-1 with TRBJ1-1; the match to TRBD1 covers 10 bases. Unmatched junction bases numbered 11, after V lost 0 bases and J lost 4 bases. This CDR3 region has 18 residues. Germline loops: CDR1 MGHRA, CDR2 YSYEKL. The CDR3 is CASSQDLSRRDRGTEAFF. CDR3 nucleotides: TGCGCCAGCAGCCAAGATCTTTCCCGACGGGACAGGGGCACTGAAGCTTTCTTT.

This clonotype turned up a few times. The chain couples TRBV12-3 or TRBV12-4 to TRBJ2-1, with 7 positions matching TRBD1. V lost 5 bases and J lost 6; bases outside the gene matches: 13. The CDR3 contains 16 residues. This CDR3 is CASSLRTGAVGNEQFF. The CDR3 bases are TGTGCCAGCAGTCTCCGCACAGGGGCGGTGGGCAATGAGCAGTTCTTC.

The gene calls are TRBV20-1 and TRBJ2-1, with a possible D match to TRBD1 (6 bases). The V gene lost 5 bases and the J gene lost 13 bases, with 21 bases spanning the gap. The CDR3 runs to 13 residues. Germline CDR1 DFQATT, CDR2 SNEGSKA (reference sequence). The CDR3, as DNA: TGCAGTGCTGAGGACAGAGATATAGAGACCCAGTTCTTC. It yields the protein CSAEDRDIETQFF.

V is TRBV10-3 and J is TRBJ2-5; a possible D gene is TRBD2 (6 bases). This CDR3 comprises 12 residues. The V gene lost 0 bases and the J gene lost 11 bases, with 10 bases spanning the gap. Per the germline V gene, CDR1 is ENHRY and CDR2 is SYGVKD. The CDR3 reads CAISESTREQYF. The CDR3 nucleotides read TGTGCCATCAGTGAGTCAACTCGGGAGCAGTACTTC.

V gene TRBV29-1 combines with J gene TRBJ1-4; perhaps TRBD1 as D (6 bases). The V end lost 7 bases, the J end lost 2 bases, and 11 bases lay between the germline ends. Looked up from germline, CDR1 is SQVTM and CDR2 is ANQGSEA. This CDR3 has 13 amino acids. The CDR3 coding sequence is TGCAGCGCCAAGGGGGGGACTAATGAAAAACTGTTTTTT. Translation gives CSAKGGTNEKLFF.

This clonotype was picked up a small number of times. The genes are TRBV4-1 and TRBJ2-2; unclear D gene. V dropped 1 base and J dropped 1 base, with 31 bases sitting between them. Per the germline V gene, CDR1 is MGHRA and CDR2 is YSYEKL. The CDR3 has 23 amino acids. Written as DNA, the CDR3 is TGCGCCAGCAGCCAAGGCCCTAAACCGACGGAAAGAGAGGTGGTACAGAACACCGGGGAGCTGTTTTTT. Protein product: CASSQGPKPTEREVVQNTGELFF.